This T cell receptor beta chain was identified in a study of T-cell memory formation after mild COVID-19. Notes on the study in general: The CD4+ clones that contracted clustered mainly within CM and EM, and the CD8+ clones concentrated in EMRA.

The CDR3 extends over 13 amino acids. Per the germline V gene, CDR1 is SEHNR and CDR2 is FQNEAQ (reference sequence). V was pared by 5 bases and J by 4 bases, with 12 bases between. TCRdb re-derived calls from the 5' RACE reads in MiXCR, one entry per CDR3 protein. The sample lists a few hundred thousand distinct CDR3 sequences, about 15% occurring once. This clonotype was counted ten times or more. The antigen remains unidentified. This TCR was sampled from a man aged 18 to 30 who had mild COVID-19 (a few samples of this study predate the infection). Cell type and time point are not known. This sequence joins TRBV7-9 and TRBJ2-7, with D possibly called TRBD1 or TRBD2 (5 bases each). Sequenced sample: PBMCs or a T cell subset sorted from them (not recorded which). The CDR3 loop reads CASSLGAPYEQYV. For the CDR3, the DNA is TGTGCCAGCAGCCTCGGGGCCCCATACGAGCAGTACGTC.